This T cell receptor (beta chain) was profiled in a study of T cell responses to AZD1222 COVID-19 vaccine. Study-level points and caveats: White British donors predominated, females outnumbered males, and clonal diversity was possibly underestimated. After the peak T cell response, and only then, were repertoires sampled.

Per germline, CDR1 SGHRS and CDR2 YFSETQ. The length of the CDR3 is 14 residues. V dropped 1 base and J dropped 3 bases, with 7 bases sitting between them. With regard to this clone: Its antigen is not identified.

TCRdb's copy holds only in-frame clones and misses some; the assay was immunoSEQ multiplex PCR. The sample lists about 110,000 clones, roughly nine tenths seen once, with roughly 3% in the top ten. The clonotype was recovered from an adult in good health. The sequences come from peripheral blood, collected on day 0 of MenACWY control vaccination. The V and J genes are TRBV5-1 and TRBJ1-4, with no clear D. This chain's CDR3 is CASSLTDPNEKLFF. CDR3 nucleotides: TGCGCCAGCAGCTTGACAGACCCTAATGAAAAACTGTTTTTT.